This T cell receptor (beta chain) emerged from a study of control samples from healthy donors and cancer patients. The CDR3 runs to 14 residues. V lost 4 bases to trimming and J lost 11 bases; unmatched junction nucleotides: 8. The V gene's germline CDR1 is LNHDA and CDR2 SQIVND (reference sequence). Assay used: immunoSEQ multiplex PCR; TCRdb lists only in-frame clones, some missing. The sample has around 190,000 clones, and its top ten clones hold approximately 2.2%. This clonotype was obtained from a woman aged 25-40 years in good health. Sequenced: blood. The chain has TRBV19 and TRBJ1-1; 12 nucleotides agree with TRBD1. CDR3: CASSSRDRGPNAFF. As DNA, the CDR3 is TGTGCCAGTAGTAGCAGGGACAGGGGGCCCAATGCTTTCTTT.